Listed below are T cell receptor beta chains from one sample, sequenced in a study of beta chain features in type 1 diabetes. Sequencing used immunoSEQ multiplex PCR; TCRdb keeps in-frame clones, though not all of them. The table shows 250,000 to 300,000 clones, with roughly an eighth occurring only once. The sequenced material came from naive CD4+ T cells from blood. The receptors were gathered from a man aged 25 to 40 with type 1 diabetes. Each CDR3 is given with its conserved first and last residue. The D gene is left open where the match is weak. Clone size is shown for a subset of rows, as once, few, many or a class of expanded clone.

V gene	D gene	J gene	clone size	CDR3 DNA	CDR3 protein
TRBV5-1	-	TRBJ2-5	-	TGCGCCAGCAGCTTGAGAGGCCAGAGACAAGAGACCCAGTACTTC	CASSLRGQRQETQYF
TRBV5-6	TRBD2	TRBJ2-1	-	TGTGCCAGCAGCTTGAGGGCTAGCGGGAGGGCGGACAATGAGCAGTTCTTC	CASSLRASGRADNEQFF
TRBV28	-	TRBJ1-4	-	TGTGCCAGCAGTCCCAGCTTCGGACAAGGGGAAAAACTGTTTTTT	CASSPSFGQGEKLFF
TRBV4-2	TRBD1	TRBJ2-7	-	TGTGCCAGCAGCCAGGGGGACAGGTTAAACGAGCAGTACTTC	CASSQGDRLNEQYF
TRBV18	TRBD1	TRBJ2-5	few	TGTGCCAGCTCACAAGGACAGGACAAGAGAAGCCAGTACTTC	CASSQGQDKRSQYF
TRBV5-6	TRBD1	TRBJ2-1	few	TGTGCCAGCAGCAGGGACAGGCTCCCCAATGAGCAGTTCTTC	CASSRDRLPNEQFF
TRBV5-1	-	TRBJ1-1	-	TGCGCCAGCAGCTTGAACACCGTGAACACTGAAGCTTTCTTT	CASSLNTVNTEAFF
TRBV4-2	TRBD1	TRBJ1-4	-	TGTGCCAGCAGCCAAGGTCACAGGGGAGAGGGGGATGAAAAACTGTTTTTT	CASSQGHRGEGDEKLFF
TRBV5-1	-	TRBJ2-7	-	TGCGCCAGCAGCCTCGTCTCCTACGAGCAGTACTTC	CASSLVSYEQYF
TRBV5-1	-	TRBJ2-1	few	TGCGCCAGCAGCTTCGAGGGAAGGCAGTTCTTC	CASSFEGRQFF
TRBV2	TRBD1	TRBJ1-5	-	TGTGCCAGCAGTCAACAGGGGTCAGATCAGCCCCAGCATTTT	CASSQQGSDQPQHF
TRBV9	TRBD2	TRBJ2-1	-	TGTGCCAGCAGCGTATTCCCAGCGGGAGTCGTCTACAATGAGCAGTTCTTC	CASSVFPAGVVYNEQFF
TRBV29-1	-	TRBJ2-7	once	TGCAGCGCCAGGACCCAACGGGAAATCTACGAGCAGTACTTC	CSARTQREIYEQYF
TRBV11-3	TRBD2	TRBJ2-1	few	TGTGCCAGCAGCTTAGCGGGAGGTGCCTACAATGAGCAGTTCTTC	CASSLAGGAYNEQFF
TRBV7-9	-	TRBJ2-3	few	TGTGCCACACACGGGGATACGCAGTATTTT	CATHGDTQYF
TRBV9	TRBD2	TRBJ2-5	-	TGTGCCAGCAGCCCCATAGGGGTAGCGGGTGGAGAGACCCAGTACTTC	CASSPIGVAGGETQYF
TRBV4-2	TRBD2	TRBJ2-7	-	TGTGCCAGCCGCGCCGTGGGCGGGAGTAGTCAAGAGCAGTACTTC	CASRAVGGSSQEQYF
TRBV7-9	-	TRBJ2-3	-	TGTGCCAGCAGCTTGTTTGTGGCTGATACGCAGTATTTT	CASSLFVADTQYF
TRBV5-1	TRBD1	TRBJ1-5	few	TGCGCCAGCAGCCTCGGGACAGGGGAAACTACCCAGCATTTT	CASSLGTGETTQHF
TRBV5-4	-	TRBJ2-3	-	TGTGCCAGCAGCTTGCCGCGGGGAGATACGCAGTATTTT	CASSLPRGDTQYF
TRBV5-1	TRBD2	TRBJ2-1	few	TGCGCCAGCAGGGTGACTAGCGGGAGCGTCGGGGAGCAGTTCTTC	CASRVTSGSVGEQFF
TRBV28	-	TRBJ1-5	-	TGTGCCAGCAGTCCCGACAGTAGCAATCAGCCCCAGCATTTT	CASSPDSSNQPQHF
TRBV6-1	TRBD1	TRBJ1-1	few	TGTGCCAGCAGGGACAGGGTAAACACTGAAGCTTTCTTT	CASRDRVNTEAFF
TRBV5-1	TRBD2	TRBJ2-2	-	TGCGCCAGCAGGGCTAGCGGAAACACCGGGGAGCTGTTTTTT	CASRASGNTGELFF
TRBV5-4	-	TRBJ2-7	-	TGTGCCAGCAGCCCCCAGGGCTACGAGCAGTACTTC	CASSPQGYEQYF
TRBV7-6	-	TRBJ2-3	few	TGTGCCAGCAGCTTAGTTGAGTGGTCAGATACGCAGTATTTT	CASSLVEWSDTQYF
TRBV5-6	-	TRBJ2-3	-	TGTGCCAGCAGCTTGTATGTCGGGAGTAGCACAGATACGCAGTATTTT	CASSLYVGSSTDTQYF
TRBV18	-	TRBJ1-5	few	TGTGCCAGCTCCCGGGAAGGTAGTGATCAGCCCCAGCATTTT	CASSREGSDQPQHF
TRBV14	-	TRBJ2-5	-	TGTGCCAGCAGCTCCTCGGGAGAGACCCAGTACTTC	CASSSSGETQYF
TRBV6-5	TRBD2	TRBJ2-1	-	TGTGCCAGCAGTGCCGGGAGGGTGAATGAGCAGTTCTTC	CASSAGRVNEQFF
TRBV28	TRBD1	TRBJ2-7	few	TGTGCCAGCAGTTCACCCACCGGGACAGGGAACTACGAGCAGTACTTC	CASSSPTGTGNYEQYF